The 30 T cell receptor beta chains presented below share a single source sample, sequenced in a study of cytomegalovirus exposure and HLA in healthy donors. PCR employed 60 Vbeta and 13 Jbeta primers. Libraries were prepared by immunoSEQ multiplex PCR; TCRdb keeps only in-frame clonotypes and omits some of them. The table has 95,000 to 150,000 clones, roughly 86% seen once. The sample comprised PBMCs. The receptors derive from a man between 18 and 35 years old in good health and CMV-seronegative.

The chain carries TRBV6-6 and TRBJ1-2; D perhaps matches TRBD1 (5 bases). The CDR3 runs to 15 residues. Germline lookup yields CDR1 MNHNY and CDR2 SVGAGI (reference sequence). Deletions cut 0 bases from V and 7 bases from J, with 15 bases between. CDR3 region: CASSYSTSGPPGYTF. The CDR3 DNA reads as TGTGCCAGCAGTTACTCGACGTCAGGGCCTCCTGGCTACACCTTC.

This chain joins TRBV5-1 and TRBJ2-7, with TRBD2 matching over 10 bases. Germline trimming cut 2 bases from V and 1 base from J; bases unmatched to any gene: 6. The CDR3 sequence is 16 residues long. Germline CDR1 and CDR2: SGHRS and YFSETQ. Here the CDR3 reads CASSFAPSGGSYEQYF. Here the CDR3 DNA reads TGCGCCAGCAGCTTTGCTCCTAGCGGGGGATCCTACGAGCAGTACTTC. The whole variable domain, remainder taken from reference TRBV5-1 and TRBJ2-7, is KAGVTQTPRYLIKTRGQQVTLSCSPISGHRSVSWYQQTPGQGLQFLFEYFSETQRNKGNFPGRFSGRQFSNSRSEMNVSTLELGDSALYLCASSFAPSGGSYEQYFGPGTRLTVT.

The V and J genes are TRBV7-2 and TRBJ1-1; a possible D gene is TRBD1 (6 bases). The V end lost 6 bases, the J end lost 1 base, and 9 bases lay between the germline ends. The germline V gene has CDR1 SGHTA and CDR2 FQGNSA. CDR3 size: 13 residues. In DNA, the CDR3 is TGTGCCAGCAGGCAGGGACAGAACACTGAAGCTTTCTTT. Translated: CASRQGQNTEAFF.

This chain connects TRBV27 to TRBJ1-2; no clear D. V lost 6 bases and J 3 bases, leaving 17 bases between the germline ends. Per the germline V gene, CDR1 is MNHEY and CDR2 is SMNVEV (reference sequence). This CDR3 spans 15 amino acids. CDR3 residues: CASRSLGLDYYGYTF. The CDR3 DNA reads TGTGCCAGCAGATCCCTAGGACTAGACTACTATGGCTACACCTTC.

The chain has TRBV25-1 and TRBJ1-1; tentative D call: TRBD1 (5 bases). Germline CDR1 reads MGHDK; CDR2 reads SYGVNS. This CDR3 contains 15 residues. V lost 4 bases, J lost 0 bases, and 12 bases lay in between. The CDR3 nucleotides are TGTGCCAGCAGTGGTAGACAGAGCTTGAACACTGAAGCTTTCTTT. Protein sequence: CASSGRQSLNTEAFF.

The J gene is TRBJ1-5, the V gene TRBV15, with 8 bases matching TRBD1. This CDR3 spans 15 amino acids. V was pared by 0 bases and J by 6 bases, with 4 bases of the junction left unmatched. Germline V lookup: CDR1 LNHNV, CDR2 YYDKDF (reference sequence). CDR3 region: CATSRDPGGTQPQHF. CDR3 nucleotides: TGTGCCACCAGCAGAGACCCAGGGGGCACTCAGCCCCAGCATTTT.

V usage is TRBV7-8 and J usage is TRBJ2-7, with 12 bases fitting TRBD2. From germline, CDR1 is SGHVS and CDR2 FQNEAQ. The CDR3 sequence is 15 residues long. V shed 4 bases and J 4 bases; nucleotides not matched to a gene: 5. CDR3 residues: CASSSLAGGQYEQYF. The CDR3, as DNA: TGTGCCAGCAGCTCACTAGCGGGGGGACAGTACGAGCAGTACTTC. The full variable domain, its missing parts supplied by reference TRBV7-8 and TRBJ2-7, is GAGVSQSPRYKVAKRGQDVALRCDPISGHVSLFWYQQALGQGPEFLTYFQNEAQLDKSGLPSDRFFAERPEGSVSTLKIQRTQQEDSAVYLCASSSLAGGQYEQYFGPGTRLTVT.

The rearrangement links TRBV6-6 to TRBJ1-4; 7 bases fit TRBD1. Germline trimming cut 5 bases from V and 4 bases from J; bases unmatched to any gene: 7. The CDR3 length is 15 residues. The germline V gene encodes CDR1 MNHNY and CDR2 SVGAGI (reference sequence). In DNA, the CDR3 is TGTGCCAGCAGTCCCTGGGACAGCCTTAATGAAAAACTGTTTTTT. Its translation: CASSPWDSLNEKLFF.

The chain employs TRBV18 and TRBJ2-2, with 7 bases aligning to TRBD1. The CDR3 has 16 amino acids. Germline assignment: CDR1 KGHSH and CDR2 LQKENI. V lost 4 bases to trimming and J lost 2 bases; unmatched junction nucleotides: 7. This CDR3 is CASSLQRQGNTGELFF. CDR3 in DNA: TGTGCCAGCTCACTCCAAAGACAGGGCAACACCGGGGAGCTGTTTTTT.

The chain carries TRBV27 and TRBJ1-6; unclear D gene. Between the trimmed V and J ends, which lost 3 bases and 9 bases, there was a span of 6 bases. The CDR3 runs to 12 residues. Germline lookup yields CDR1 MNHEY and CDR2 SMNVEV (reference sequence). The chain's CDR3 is CASSFEASPLHF. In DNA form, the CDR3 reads TGTGCCAGCAGTTTCGAGGCTTCACCCCTCCACTTT.

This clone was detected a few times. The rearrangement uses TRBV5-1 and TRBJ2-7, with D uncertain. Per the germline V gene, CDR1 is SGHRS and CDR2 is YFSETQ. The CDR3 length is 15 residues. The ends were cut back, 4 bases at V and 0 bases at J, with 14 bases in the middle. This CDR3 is CASSLGVSSSYEQYF. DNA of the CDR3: TGCGCCAGCAGCCTAGGAGTTTCGTCCTCCTACGAGCAGTACTTC.

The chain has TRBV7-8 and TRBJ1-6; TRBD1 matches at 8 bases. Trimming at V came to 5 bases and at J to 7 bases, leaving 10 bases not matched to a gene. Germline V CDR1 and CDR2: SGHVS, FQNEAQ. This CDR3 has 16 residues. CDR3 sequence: CASSPRQGTGNSPLHF. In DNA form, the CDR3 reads TGTGCCAGCAGCCCAAGACAGGGGACGGGGAATTCACCCCTCCACTTT.

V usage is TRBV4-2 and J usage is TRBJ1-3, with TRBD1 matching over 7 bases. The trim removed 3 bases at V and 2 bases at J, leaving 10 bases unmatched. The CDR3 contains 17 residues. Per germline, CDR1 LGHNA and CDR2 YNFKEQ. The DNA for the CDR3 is TGTGCCAGCAGCCAGGGAAGACAGGGAACAACTGGAAACACCATATATTTT. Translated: CASSQGRQGTTGNTIYF.

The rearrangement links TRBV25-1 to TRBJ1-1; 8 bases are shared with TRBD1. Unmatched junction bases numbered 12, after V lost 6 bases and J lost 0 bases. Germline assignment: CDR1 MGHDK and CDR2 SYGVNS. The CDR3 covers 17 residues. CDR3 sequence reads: CASRAFIRGQMNTEAFF. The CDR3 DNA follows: TGTGCCAGCAGAGCTTTCATCAGGGGGCAAATGAACACTGAAGCTTTCTTT.

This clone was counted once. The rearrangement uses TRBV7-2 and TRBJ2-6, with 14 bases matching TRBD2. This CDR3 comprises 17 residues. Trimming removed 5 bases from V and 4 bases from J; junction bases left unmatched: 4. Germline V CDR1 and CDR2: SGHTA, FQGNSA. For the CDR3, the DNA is TGTGCCAGCAGCAGACTAGCGGGGGGGTCGGGGGCCAACGTCCTGACTTTC. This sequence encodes CASSRLAGGSGANVLTF. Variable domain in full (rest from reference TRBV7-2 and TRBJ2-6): GAGVSQSPSNKVTEKGKDVELRCDPISGHTALYWYRQSLGQGLEFLIYFQGNSAPDKSGLPSDRFSAERTGGSVSTLTIQRTQQEDSAVYLCASSRLAGGSGANVLTFGAGSRLTVL.

Here the CDR3 reads CASSEILAGTYEQYF. The CDR3 nucleotides are TGTGCCAGCAGTGAAATATTAGCGGGGACCTACGAGCAGTACTTC. The chain is built from TRBV6-1 and TRBJ2-7; TRBD2 agrees at 8 bases. From germline, CDR1 is MNHNS and CDR2 SASEGT. V trimming: 2 bases; J trimming: 2 bases; junction bases outside the gene matches: 5. The CDR3 totals 15 residues.

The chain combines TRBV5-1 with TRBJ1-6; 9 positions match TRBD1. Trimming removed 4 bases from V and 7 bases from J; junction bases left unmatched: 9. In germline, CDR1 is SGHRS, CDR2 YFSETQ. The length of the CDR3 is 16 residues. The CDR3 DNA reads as TGCGCCAGCAGCGAAACAGGGGGCTTGGGGAATTCACCCCTCCACTTT. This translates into CASSETGGLGNSPLHF.

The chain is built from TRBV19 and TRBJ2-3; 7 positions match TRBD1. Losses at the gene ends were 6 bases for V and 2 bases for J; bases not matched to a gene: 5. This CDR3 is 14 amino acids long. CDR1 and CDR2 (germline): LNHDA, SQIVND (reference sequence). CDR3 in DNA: TGTGCCAGTAGCCAGGGACAGTCCACAGATACGCAGTATTTT. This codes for CASSQGQSTDTQYF.

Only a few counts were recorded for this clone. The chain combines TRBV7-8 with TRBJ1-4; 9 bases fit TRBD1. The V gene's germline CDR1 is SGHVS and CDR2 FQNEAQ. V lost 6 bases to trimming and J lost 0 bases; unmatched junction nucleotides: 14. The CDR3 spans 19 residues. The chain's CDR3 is CASSLTGTGTFATNEKLFF. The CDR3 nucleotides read TGTGCCAGCAGTCTCACCGGGACAGGGACTTTTGCAACTAATGAAAAACTGTTTTTT.

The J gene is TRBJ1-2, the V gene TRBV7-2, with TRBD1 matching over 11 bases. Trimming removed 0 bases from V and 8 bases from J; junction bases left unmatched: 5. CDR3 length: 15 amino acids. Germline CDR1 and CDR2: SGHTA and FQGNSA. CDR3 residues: CASSLARDRGGGYTF. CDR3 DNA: TGTGCCAGCAGCTTAGCGAGGGACAGGGGGGGCGGCTACACCTTC.

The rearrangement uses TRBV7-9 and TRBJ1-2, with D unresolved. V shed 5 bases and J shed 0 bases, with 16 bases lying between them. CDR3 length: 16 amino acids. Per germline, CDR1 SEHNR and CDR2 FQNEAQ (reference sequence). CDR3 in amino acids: CASSPDRHLANYGYTF. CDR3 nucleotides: TGTGCCAGCAGCCCCGACCGACACTTAGCTAACTATGGCTACACCTTC.

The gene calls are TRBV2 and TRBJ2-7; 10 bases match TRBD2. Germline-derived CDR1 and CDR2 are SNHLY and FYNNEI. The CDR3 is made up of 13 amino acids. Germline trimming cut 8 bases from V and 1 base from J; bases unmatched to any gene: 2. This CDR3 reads CASQAGGSYEQYF. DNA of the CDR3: TGTGCCAGCCAAGCGGGGGGGTCCTACGAGCAGTACTTC.

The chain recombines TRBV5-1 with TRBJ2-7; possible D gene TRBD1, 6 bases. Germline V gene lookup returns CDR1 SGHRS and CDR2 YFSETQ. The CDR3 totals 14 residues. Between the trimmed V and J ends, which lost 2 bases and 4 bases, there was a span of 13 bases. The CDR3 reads CASSLDRLGYEQYF. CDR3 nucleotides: TGCGCCAGCAGCTTAGACAGGCTTGGGTACGAGCAGTACTTC.

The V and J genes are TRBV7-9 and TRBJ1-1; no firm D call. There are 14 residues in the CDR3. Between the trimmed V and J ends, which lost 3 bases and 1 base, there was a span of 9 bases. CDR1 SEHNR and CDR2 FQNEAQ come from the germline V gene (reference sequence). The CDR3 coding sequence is TGTGCCAGCAGCTTCCCCCCACAGAACACTGAAGCTTTCTTT. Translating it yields CASSFPPQNTEAFF. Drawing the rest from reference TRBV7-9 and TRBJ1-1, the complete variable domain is DTGVSQNPRHKITKRGQNVTFRCDPISEHNRLYWYRQTLGQGPEFLTYFQNEAQLEKSRLLSDRFSAERPKGSFSTLEIQRTEQGDSAMYLCASSFPPQNTEAFFGQGTRLTVV.

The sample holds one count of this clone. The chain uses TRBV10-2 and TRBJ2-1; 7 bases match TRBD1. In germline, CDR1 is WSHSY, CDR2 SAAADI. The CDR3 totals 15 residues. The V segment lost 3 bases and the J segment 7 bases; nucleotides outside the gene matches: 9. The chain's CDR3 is CASSDGNFRGNEQFF. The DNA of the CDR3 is TGCGCCAGCAGTGATGGGAATTTCAGGGGGAATGAGCAGTTCTTC.

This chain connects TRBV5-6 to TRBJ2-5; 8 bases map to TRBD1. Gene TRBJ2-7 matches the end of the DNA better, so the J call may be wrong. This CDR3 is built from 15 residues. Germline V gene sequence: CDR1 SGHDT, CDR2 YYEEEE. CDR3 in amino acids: CASSKGQGLSYEQYF. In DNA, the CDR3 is TGTGCCAGCAGCAAAGGACAGGGCCTCTCCTACGAGCAGTACTTC.

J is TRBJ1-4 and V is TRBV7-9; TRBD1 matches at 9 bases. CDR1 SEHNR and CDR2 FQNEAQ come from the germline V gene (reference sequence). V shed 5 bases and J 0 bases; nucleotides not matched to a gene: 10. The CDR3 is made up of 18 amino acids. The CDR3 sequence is CASSLPGQGPPTNEKLFF. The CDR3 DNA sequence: TGTGCCAGCAGCCTACCGGGACAGGGACCACCAACTAATGAAAAACTGTTTTTT.

CDR3 amino acids: CASSYGGSAGLRGGYTF. The CDR3 DNA reads TGTGCCAGCAGCTACGGGGGGTCAGCAGGGCTACGGGGAGGCTACACCTTC. This chain uses TRBV5-6 with TRBJ1-2, with TRBD1 as a possible D gene (5 bases). With 3 bases removed from V and 8 bases from J, the gap between germline ends came to 26 bases. The length of the CDR3 is 17 residues. Germline assignment: CDR1 SGHDT and CDR2 YYEEEE.

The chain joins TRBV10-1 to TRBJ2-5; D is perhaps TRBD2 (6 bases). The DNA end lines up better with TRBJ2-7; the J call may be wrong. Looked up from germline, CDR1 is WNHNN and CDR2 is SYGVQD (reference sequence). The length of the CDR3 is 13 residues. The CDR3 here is CASVGGEQDEQYF. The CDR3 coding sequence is TGCGCCAGCGTGGGGGGAGAGCAAGACGAGCAGTACTTC.

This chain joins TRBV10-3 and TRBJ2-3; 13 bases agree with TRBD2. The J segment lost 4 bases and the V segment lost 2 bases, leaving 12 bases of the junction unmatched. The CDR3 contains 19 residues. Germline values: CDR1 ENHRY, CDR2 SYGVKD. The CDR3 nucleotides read TGTGCCATCAGTGAGAGAGGACTAGCGGGGGAACGTCTATCAGATACGCAGTATTTT. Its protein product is CAISERGLAGERLSDTQYF.